A single sample gave rise to the 19 T cell receptor beta chains below, sequenced in a study of vaccination and CD4 T cells after COVID-19. Indicated treatment: roughly ten-day PBMC culture with coronavirus spike peptide pools or control peptides (ViraFEST assay). Pre-COVID-19 pandemic sampling (2011-2018) yielded the unexposed donor's CD4+ T cells. Their cognate antigens are unknown. The assay that was used to sequence DNA from cultured CD4+ T cells was the Oncomine TCR Beta short-read assay. TCRdb reprocessed the PCR reads with MiXCR, giving one entry per CDR3 protein. Among about 9,400 distinct CDR3 sequences listed, 48% were seen once. The sequencing input was CD4+ T cells from blood, cultured in vitro. These TCRs come from a human donor in good health.

V is TRBV12-3 or TRBV12-4 and J is TRBJ1-2, with D uncertain. Trimming pared 0 bases from V and 7 bases from J, leaving 12 bases between. This CDR3 region has 14 residues. The CDR3 is CASSLAPRERGYTF. Written as DNA, the CDR3 is TGTGCCAGCAGTTTAGCGCCCAGAGAACGTGGCTACACCTTC.

This rearrangement joins TRBV27 to TRBJ2-3; 7 nucleotides line up with TRBD2. V lost 6 bases, J lost 2 bases, and 14 bases stayed unmatched. The CDR3 contains 17 residues. The germline gives CDR1 MNHEY, CDR2 SMNVEV (reference sequence). For the CDR3, the DNA is TGTGCCAGCAGCGGGGGGAAGTGGCCCGGGGCCACAGATACGCAGTATTTT. Protein product: CASSGGKWPGATDTQYF.

This clonotype was seen more than once but under ten times. The chain links TRBV20-1 to TRBJ2-5, with TRBD1 as a possible D gene (5 bases). Between the trimmed V and J ends, which lost 6 bases and 1 base, there was a span of 12 bases. There are 13 residues in the CDR3. Germline V gene lookup returns CDR1 DFQATT and CDR2 SNEGSKA (reference sequence). The DNA for the CDR3 is TGCAGTGCCGCGACAGACCTCCAAGAGACCCAGTACTTC. Its protein product is CSAATDLQETQYF.

This clonotype was counted a few times. The rearrangement uses TRBV20-1 and TRBJ1-1; TRBD1 might be the D (6 bases). The CDR3 extends over 11 amino acids. Germline CDR1 and CDR2: DFQATT and SNEGSKA (reference sequence). Trimming removed 7 bases at V and 8 bases at J, with 14 bases between. The CDR3 here is CSVPPRGEAFF. DNA for the CDR3: TGCAGTGTACCCCCCAGGGGCGAAGCTTTCTTT.

The chain recombines TRBV6-2 or TRBV6-3 with TRBJ2-3, with TRBD2 matching 9 bases. Trimming cost V 6 bases and J 4 bases; bases outside gene matches: 17. The CDR3 runs 18 residues. Per the germline V gene, CDR1 is MNHEY and CDR2 is SVGEGT. The CDR3 spells CASRPIPGSAGGADTQYF. In DNA form, the CDR3 reads TGTGCCAGCAGACCCATTCCGGGCTCCGCGGGAGGGGCAGATACGCAGTATTTT.

This clonotype was seen a few times. This chain links TRBV6-1 with TRBJ1-2; TRBD1 is a possible D gene (6 bases). The CDR3 sequence is 14 residues long. Per the germline V gene, CDR1 is MNHNS and CDR2 is SASEGT. Trimming took 1 base from V and 5 from J, leaving 11 bases between them. CDR3 protein: CASSEGSGVYGYTF. CDR3 nucleotide sequence: TGTGCCAGCAGTGAAGGTTCAGGGGTATATGGCTACACCTTC.

The chain has TRBV30 and TRBJ2-7, with TRBD1 identical over 11 bases. The J segment lost 5 bases and the V segment lost 3 bases, leaving 3 bases of the junction unmatched. The CDR3 has 13 residues. Germline CDR1 GTSNPN, CDR2 SVGIG (reference sequence). DNA of the CDR3: TGTGCCTGGAGCCGGGACAGGGGGAACGAGCAGTACTTC. Residues: CAWSRDRGNEQYF. Together with reference TRBV30 and TRBJ2-7, the CDR3 gives the full variable domain: SQTIHQWPATLVQPVGSPLSLECTVEGTSNPNLYWYRQAAGRGLQLLFYSVGIGQISSEVPQNLSASRPQDRQFILSSKKLLLSDSGFYLCAWSRDRGNEQYFGPGTRLTVT.

This clonotype turned up a few times. The chain employs TRBV11-2 and TRBJ1-1; TRBD1 aligns across 8 bases. J was trimmed by 0 bases and V by 5 bases; bases with no gene match: 11. Germline loops: CDR1 SGHAT, CDR2 FQNNGV. The CDR3 totals 17 residues. The CDR3 nucleotides read TGTGCCAGCAGCACCCAAGGACAGGGACAATTGAACACTGAAGCTTTCTTT. Translation: CASSTQGQGQLNTEAFF.

The chain joins TRBV19 to TRBJ1-3; D uncertain. Deletions cut 6 bases from V and 4 bases from J, with 19 bases between. This CDR3 is 16 amino acids long. Germline V gives CDR1 LNHDA, CDR2 SQIVND (reference sequence). This CDR3 is CASRNQRIASGNTIYF. DNA for the CDR3: TGTGCCAGTAGGAACCAGAGGATTGCTTCGGGAAACACCATATATTTT. Drawing the rest from reference TRBV19 and TRBJ1-3, the complete variable domain is DGGITQSPKYLFRKEGQNVTLSCEQNLNHDAMYWYRQDPGQGLRLIYYSQIVNDFQKGDIAEGYSVSREKKESFPLTVTSAQKNPTAFYLCASRNQRIASGNTIYFGEGSWLTVV.

The V and J genes are TRBV25-1 and TRBJ2-2, with D perhaps TRBD2 (5 bases). V lost 5 bases and J lost 3, with 10 bases in between. CDR3 size: 14 residues. In germline, CDR1 is MGHDK, CDR2 SYGVNS. CDR3 residues: CASSLGVDTGELFF. The CDR3 DNA is TGTGCCAGCAGTCTCGGGGTGGACACCGGGGAGCTGTTTTTT.

The chain has TRBV20-1 and TRBJ2-3, with 10 bases identical to TRBD1. V lost 5 bases to trimming and J lost 6 bases; unmatched junction nucleotides: 8. This CDR3 is built from 14 residues. Germline V lookup: CDR1 DFQATT, CDR2 SNEGSKA (reference sequence). The CDR3 sequence: CSAAGQGGVDTQYF. The CDR3 DNA follows: TGCAGTGCTGCAGGACAGGGGGGCGTCGATACGCAGTATTTT.

The chain couples TRBV27 to TRBJ2-2; the D is unclear. Per the germline V gene, CDR1 is MNHEY and CDR2 is SMNVEV (reference sequence). The germline V and J ends were trimmed by 0 bases and 7 bases, with 9 bases remaining between them. The CDR3 runs to 14 residues. Here the CDR3 reads CASSLSLGIGELFF. The DNA for the CDR3 is TGTGCCAGCAGTTTATCGCTGGGGATCGGGGAGCTGTTTTTT.

The CDR3 protein is CANSRDGTEAFF. CDR3 nucleotides: TGTGCCAATTCTCGGGACGGCACTGAAGCTTTCTTT. The chain joins TRBV10-3 to TRBJ1-1; tentatively, D is TRBD1 (5 bases). V lost 10 bases, J lost 4 bases, and 13 bases lay in between. The germline V gene has CDR1 ENHRY and CDR2 SYGVKD. The CDR3 is 12 amino acids.

This clonotype was seen a handful of times. V usage is TRBV6-2 or TRBV6-3 and J usage is TRBJ1-5, with D maybe TRBD1 (5 bases). CDR3 length: 15 amino acids. Trimming took off 6 bases at V and 3 bases at J, with 15 bases between the two ends. Germline CDR1 is MNHEY and CDR2 is SVGEGT. The CDR3: CASRFGTLSNQPQHF. In nucleotides, the CDR3 is TGTGCCAGCAGATTCGGGACCCTTTCCAATCAGCCCCAGCATTTT.

The rearrangement uses TRBV6-1 and TRBJ2-1; 11 nucleotides line up with TRBD2. CDR1 is MNHNS and CDR2 is SASEGT in the germline V gene. The V gene end was trimmed by 6 bases and the J gene end by 0 bases; junction bases not matched to a gene: 4. This CDR3 has 16 amino acids. The CDR3 DNA reads TGTGCCAGCAGAAGACTAGCGGGAAGCTCCTACAATGAGCAGTTCTTC. Translation gives CASRRLAGSSYNEQFF.

The genes are TRBV5-4 and TRBJ1-2; D not resolved. V lost 2 bases to trimming and J lost 8 bases, with 10 bases between them. The CDR3 has 12 amino acids. In germline, CDR1 is SGHNT, CDR2 YYREEE (reference sequence). Here the CDR3 reads CASSFHNGGYTF. The CDR3 DNA reads TGTGCCAGCAGCTTCCACAACGGGGGCTACACCTTC.

This clonotype was picked up one time. The rearrangement uses TRBV28 and TRBJ2-3; 16 bases agree with TRBD2. The junction had 21 bases not matched to a gene; V was cut back by 6 bases and J by 6 bases. This CDR3 has 21 amino acids. From germline, CDR1 is MDHEN and CDR2 SYDVKM. The DNA of the CDR3 is TGTGCCAGCAGCCGGCTCCCGGGACTAGCGGGGGGGCCGGTGGTGGTGGATACGCAGTATTTT. It encodes CASSRLPGLAGGPVVVDTQYF. The whole variable domain, filled in from reference TRBV28 and TRBJ2-3, reads DVKVTQSSRYLVKRTGEKVFLECVQDMDHENMFWYRQDPGLGLRLIYFSYDVKMKEKGDIPEGYSVSREKKERFSLILESASTNQTSMYLCASSRLPGLAGGPVVVDTQYFGPGTRLTVL.

The genes are TRBV20-1 and TRBJ2-7; the match to TRBD1 covers 7 bases. V lost 7 bases to trimming and J lost 2 bases; unmatched junction nucleotides: 5. Germline V gene sequence: CDR1 DFQATT, CDR2 SNEGSKA (reference sequence). CDR3 length equals 12 residues. The CDR3 nucleotides read TGCAGTGTCCCGACAGGGCCCTACGAGCAGTACTTC. Encoded protein: CSVPTGPYEQYF.

The V call is TRBV28, the J call TRBJ2-6; D is unresolved. The CDR3 loop spans 14 amino acids. Germline V CDR1 and CDR2: MDHEN, SYDVKM. Trimming stripped 3 bases from V and 4 bases from J, with 7 bases between. CDR3 in DNA: TGTGCCAGCAGTTTGACGTTCGGGGCCAACGTCCTGACTTTC. This encodes CASSLTFGANVLTF.